This T cell receptor beta chain emerged from a study of breast tumors, draining lymph nodes, adjacent tissues. As for this clonotype: Antigen unknown.

One entry per CDR3 protein results from TCRdb running MiXCR on the multiplex PCR reads. The profile shows 15,000 to 20,000 distinct CDR3 sequences, around two fifths of them singletons. The CDR3 sequence is 13 residues long. Trimming cost V 5 bases and J 7 bases, with 14 bases left between them. Germline-derived CDR1 and CDR2 are DFQATT and SNEGSKA (reference sequence). Overall study findings and caveats: Data only fit, rather than demonstrated, lymph node origin of most tumor T cells. Tumors had less TCR diversity than lymph nodes, more than nontumor tissue.

This clonotype originated in a female donor with breast cancer. Some clones in this sample may be carry-over from other donors' samples. The chain joins TRBV20-1 to TRBJ1-4; D is uncertain. Sequenced: breast tumor tissue. DNA of the CDR3: TGCAGTGCTCTCCAAAAAGCGGGTGAAAAACTGTTTTTT. Protein sequence: CSALQKAGEKLFF.